The clone carrying this T cell receptor beta chain was seen a few times. CDR3 length equals 14 residues. V trimming: 7 bases; J trimming: 3 bases; junction bases outside the gene matches: 2. Germline V gene data show CDR1 as MNHNS and CDR2 as SASEGT. These data belong to a study of regulatory T cells in long-lasting Graves disease. Described time point: newly diagnosed GD, antithyroid drugs for less than 3 months. The authors made the TCR library using RNA they extracted from PBMCs. iRepertoire HTBI primers and Arm-PCR of CDR3 regions built TCR beta libraries. In TCRdb, the multiplex PCR reads were re-called with MiXCR into one record per CDR3 protein. The table has around 450,000 distinct CDR3 sequences, approximately 15% seen once. These sequences were also reported in another study, on T cells in Graves' hyperthyroidism and ophthalmopathy.

This material consisted of peripheral blood mononuclear cells (PBMCs), taken at new diagnosis, from a patient treated with antithyroid drugs. The receptor comes from a middle-aged woman with Graves disease. J is TRBJ2-3 and V is TRBV6-1; 12 bases fit TRBD2. The CDR3 DNA reads TGTGCCAGCATGGGGACTAGCGGGACAGATACGCAGTATTTT. Encoded protein: CASMGTSGTDTQYF.